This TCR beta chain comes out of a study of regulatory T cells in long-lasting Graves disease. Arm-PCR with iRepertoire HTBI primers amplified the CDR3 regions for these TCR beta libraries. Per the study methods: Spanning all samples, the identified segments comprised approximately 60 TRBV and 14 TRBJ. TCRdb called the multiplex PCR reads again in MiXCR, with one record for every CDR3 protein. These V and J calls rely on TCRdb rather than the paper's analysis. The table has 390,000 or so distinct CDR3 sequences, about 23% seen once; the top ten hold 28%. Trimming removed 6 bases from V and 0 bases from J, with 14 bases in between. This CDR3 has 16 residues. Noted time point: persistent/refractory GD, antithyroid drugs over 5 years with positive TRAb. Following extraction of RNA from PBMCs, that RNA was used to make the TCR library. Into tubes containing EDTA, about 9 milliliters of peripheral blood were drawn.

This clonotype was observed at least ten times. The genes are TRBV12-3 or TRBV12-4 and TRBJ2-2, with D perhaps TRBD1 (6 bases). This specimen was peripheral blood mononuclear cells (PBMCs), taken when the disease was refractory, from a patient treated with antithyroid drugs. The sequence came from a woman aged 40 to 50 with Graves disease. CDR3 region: CASRKDRTANTGELFF. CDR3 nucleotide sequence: TGTGCCAGCAGAAAAGACAGGACCGCGAACACCGGGGAGCTGTTTTTT.